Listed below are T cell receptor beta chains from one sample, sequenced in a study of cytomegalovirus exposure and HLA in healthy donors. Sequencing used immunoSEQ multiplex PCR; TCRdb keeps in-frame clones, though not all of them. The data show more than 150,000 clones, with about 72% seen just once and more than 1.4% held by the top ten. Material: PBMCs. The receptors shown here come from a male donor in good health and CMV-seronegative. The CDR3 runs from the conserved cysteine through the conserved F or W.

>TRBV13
CASSLGLVTGSGRGKETQYF
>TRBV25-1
CASRQATNYGYTF
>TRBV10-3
CAISEGDRAYGYTF
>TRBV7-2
CASSPSTGYLNNEQFF
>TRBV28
CASSSMREETQYF
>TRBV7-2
CASSFDGNQPQHF
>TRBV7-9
CASSSSVEQYF
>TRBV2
CASSEPGQGNEKLFF
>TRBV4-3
CASSQGTGREQYF
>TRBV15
CATSRGSQGYEQYF
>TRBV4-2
CASSQEGTSGSYEQYF
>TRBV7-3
CASSLAGGRYNEQFF
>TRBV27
CASSFGLVLGDTQYF
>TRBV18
CASSPDGVLGYTF
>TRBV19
CASSIKTGGDFNGELFF
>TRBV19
CASRIQGASYNEQFF
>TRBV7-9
CASSQLGAGGNNEQFF
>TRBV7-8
CASSPSGAGEEQFF
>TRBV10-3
CAISDRRTSGSRGTDTQYF
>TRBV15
CATSEVRGPYEQYF
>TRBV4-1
CASSQSGQGNQPQHF
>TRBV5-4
CASSSGGPLTGELFF
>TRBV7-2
CASSLSSGRGGEQYF
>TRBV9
CASSVEGGVWGETQYF
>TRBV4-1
CASSQQQSTDTQYF
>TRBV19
CASSISQGWNNSPLHF
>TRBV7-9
CASSLGRGYEQYF
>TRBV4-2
CASSQSIGNTIYF
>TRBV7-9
CASSLDRGRTDTQYF
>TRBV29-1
CSVKTGINCGYTF
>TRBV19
CASTIGGQIGGKLFF
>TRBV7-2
CASSLEGHNTGELFF
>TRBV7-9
CASSRDREYGYTF
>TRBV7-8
CASSFYSYNEQFF
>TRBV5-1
CASSLELAGNEQFF
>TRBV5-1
CASSLQAGGRQETQYF
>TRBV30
CAWSVRGRETQYF
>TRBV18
CASSSDNSPLHF
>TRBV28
CASRASGTDTQYF
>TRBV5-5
CASSEGQGVGYTF
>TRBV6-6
CASSRQGGQETQYF
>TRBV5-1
CASSPDRGEAFF
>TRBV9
CASSSNSGSGNTIYF
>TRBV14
CASSQVAGGRNEQFF
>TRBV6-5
CASSRTSGTYEQYF
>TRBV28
CASRGGQGMVGTEAFF
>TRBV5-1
CASSLDGRGQLSEQFF
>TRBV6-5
CASSPPYGVREQYF
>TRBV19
CASSTGTRRGTDTQYF
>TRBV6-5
CASSLLVSETQYF
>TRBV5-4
CASSKTGQEYGYTF
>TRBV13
CASRVLAGAGELFF